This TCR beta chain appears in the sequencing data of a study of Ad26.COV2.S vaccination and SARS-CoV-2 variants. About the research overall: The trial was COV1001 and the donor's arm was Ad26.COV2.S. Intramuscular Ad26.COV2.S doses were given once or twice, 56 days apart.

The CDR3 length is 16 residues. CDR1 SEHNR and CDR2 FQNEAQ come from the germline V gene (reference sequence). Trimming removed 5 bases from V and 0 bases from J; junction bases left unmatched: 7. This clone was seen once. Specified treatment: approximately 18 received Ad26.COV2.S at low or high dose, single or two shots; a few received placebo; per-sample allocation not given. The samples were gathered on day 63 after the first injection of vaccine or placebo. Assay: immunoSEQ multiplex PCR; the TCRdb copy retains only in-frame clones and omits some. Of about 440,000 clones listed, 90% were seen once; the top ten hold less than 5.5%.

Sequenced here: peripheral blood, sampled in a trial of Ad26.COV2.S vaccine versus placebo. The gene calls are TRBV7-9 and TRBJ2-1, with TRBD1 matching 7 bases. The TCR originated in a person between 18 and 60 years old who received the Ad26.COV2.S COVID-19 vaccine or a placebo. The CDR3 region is CASSVHRGRSYNEQFF. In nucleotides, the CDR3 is TGTGCCAGCAGCGTACACAGGGGACGCTCCTACAATGAGCAGTTCTTC.